What follows are 28 T cell receptor beta chains derived from one specimen sequenced in a study of control samples from healthy donors and cancer patients. The data were produced by immunoSEQ multiplex PCR, yet TCRdb's version contains in-frame clones alone and is incomplete. The data contain about 140,000 clones, around 94% of them singletons. Input material: blood. The receptors shown here come from a middle-aged man in good health.

The CDR3 spells CASSLAGISSGNTIYF. The CDR3 DNA reads TGTGCCAGCAGCTTAGCAGGGATTAGCTCTGGAAACACCATATATTTT. The V gene is TRBV13, the J gene TRBJ1-3, with D tentatively TRBD1 (5 bases). The CDR3 spans 16 residues. Trimming shortened V by 1 base and J by 0 bases, and 10 bases separated the two germline ends. From germline, CDR1 is PRHDT and CDR2 FYEKMQ (reference sequence).

The J gene is TRBJ1-6, the V gene TRBV7-9; 7 bases are a match to TRBD1. The trim removed 5 bases at V and 3 bases at J, leaving 4 bases unmatched. The CDR3 sequence is 15 residues long. CDR1 SEHNR and CDR2 FQNEAQ come from the germline V gene (reference sequence). CDR3 protein: CASSRRDSYNSPLHF. In nucleotides, the CDR3 is TGTGCCAGCAGCCGCCGGGACAGCTATAATTCACCCCTCCACTTT.

The rearrangement uses TRBV25-1 and TRBJ1-4; unclear D gene. V was trimmed by 4 bases and J by 5 bases, leaving 8 bases between them. Germline assignment: CDR1 MGHDK and CDR2 SYGVNS. The CDR3 runs 13 residues. The CDR3 sequence: CASSVNPNEKLFF. Written as DNA, the CDR3 is TGTGCCAGCAGTGTAAATCCAAATGAAAAACTGTTTTTT.

This chain joins TRBV27 and TRBJ2-5, with TRBD2 matching over 11 bases. J gave up 4 bases and V 5 bases, and 9 bases lay outside the gene matches. This CDR3 comprises 16 residues. Germline CDR1 and CDR2: MNHEY and SMNVEV (reference sequence). CDR3: CASSPKLAGEGETQYF. The CDR3, as DNA: TGTGCCAGCAGTCCTAAACTAGCGGGAGAAGGAGAGACCCAGTACTTC.

This chain connects TRBV11-2 to TRBJ1-1; D is unclear. Germline CDR1 SGHAT, CDR2 FQNNGV. V lost 8 bases and J 1 base, leaving 11 bases between the germline ends. The CDR3 has 13 residues. CDR3: CASGRTQNTEAFF. The CDR3 nucleotides read TGTGCCAGCGGCCGGACCCAGAACACTGAAGCTTTCTTT. Full variable domain (outside the CDR3, taken from reference TRBV11-2 and TRBJ1-1): EAGVAQSPRYKIIEKRQSVAFWCNPISGHATLYWYQQILGQGPKLLIQFQNNGVVDDSQLPKDRFSAERLKGVDSTLKIQPAKLEDSAVYLCASGRTQNTEAFFGQGTRLTVV.

The rearrangement uses TRBV9 and TRBJ2-1; maybe TRBD2 (6 bases). CDR1 and CDR2 (germline): SGDLS, YYNGEE. V was pared by 5 bases and J by 3 bases, with 18 bases between. The CDR3 contains 16 residues. This CDR3 reads CASSGPNSGFYNEQFF. CDR3 DNA sequence: TGTGCCAGCAGTGGTCCAAATAGCGGCTTCTACAATGAGCAGTTCTTC.

This clone was detected once. V is TRBV5-1 and J is TRBJ1-1; D unresolved. The CDR3 runs to 12 residues. CDR1 and CDR2 from the germline V gene are SGHRS and YFSETQ. The V gene lost 1 base and the J gene lost 3 bases, with 4 bases spanning the gap. CDR3 nucleotides: TGCGCCAGCAGCTTGAGGGACACTGAAGCTTTCTTT. This encodes CASSLRDTEAFF.

The chain uses TRBV5-6 and TRBJ1-2; 8 bases fit TRBD1. Germline values: CDR1 SGHDT, CDR2 YYEEEE. This CDR3 spans 16 amino acids. V lost 0 bases, J lost 8 bases, and 12 bases stayed unmatched. CDR3 sequence (DNA): TGTGCCAGCAGCTTGGAACTGGGGCAGGGGGCGAGGGGCTACACCTTC. It translates to CASSLELGQGARGYTF. The full variable domain, completed using reference TRBV5-6 and TRBJ1-2, is DAGVTQSPTHLIKTRGQQVTLRCSPKSGHDTVSWYQQALGQGPQFIFQYYEEEERQRGNFPDRFSGHQFPNYSSELNVNALLLGDSALYLCASSLELGQGARGYTFGSGTRLTVV.

V usage is TRBV2 and J usage is TRBJ1-2; weak D call: TRBD1 (6 bases). The CDR3 is 15 residues long. V lost 3 bases and J 4 bases, leaving 15 bases between the germline ends. The germline CDR1 and CDR2 sequences are SNHLY and FYNNEI. The CDR3 loop reads CASSDVRGASYGYTF. CDR3 DNA: TGTGCCAGCAGTGATGTGCGGGGGGCGAGCTATGGCTACACCTTC. Using reference TRBV2 and TRBJ1-2 for the parts outside the CDR3, the full variable domain is EPEVTQTPSHQVTQMGQEVILRCVPISNHLYFYWYRQILGQKVEFLVSFYNNEISEKSEIFDDQFSVERPDGSNFTLKIRSTKLEDSAMYFCASSDVRGASYGYTFGSGTRLTVV.

The chain has TRBV4-2 and TRBJ1-2, with TRBD1 matching 7 bases. This CDR3 spans 15 amino acids. Germline V CDR1 and CDR2: LGHNA, YNFKEQ. V shed 3 bases, J shed 4 bases, and the junction held 8 bases outside the gene matches. In nucleotides, the CDR3 is TGTGCCAGCAGCCACGGACAGGAGAATCCCTATGGCTACACCTTC. This gives the protein CASSHGQENPYGYTF.

The chain links TRBV5-6 to TRBJ1-1, with no clear D. This CDR3 is built from 14 residues. Per germline, CDR1 SGHDT and CDR2 YYEEEE. Between the trimmed V and J ends, which lost 0 bases and 2 bases, there was a span of 8 bases. The CDR3 nucleotides read TGTGCCAGCAGCTTGGCCAACCAAAACACTGAAGCTTTCTTT. Amino acid sequence: CASSLANQNTEAFF.

CDR3 region: CASSFKNTEAFF. CDR3 nucleotide sequence: TGTGCCAGCAGCTTCAAGAACACTGAAGCTTTCTTT. The V and J genes are TRBV13 and TRBJ1-1; D unresolved. This CDR3 region has 12 residues. Germline lookup yields CDR1 PRHDT and CDR2 FYEKMQ (reference sequence). Trimming pared 3 bases from V and 1 base from J, leaving 3 bases between.

The J gene is TRBJ1-5, the V gene TRBV7-6, with a tentative D call TRBD1 (5 bases). V shed 5 bases and J shed 0 bases, with 11 bases lying between them. CDR1 and CDR2 from the germline V gene are SGHVS and FNYEAQ. CDR3 size: 15 residues. In DNA form, the CDR3 reads TGTGCCAGCAGCCCCAGCCAGGGTAGCAATCAGCCCCAGCATTTT. Encoded protein: CASSPSQGSNQPQHF. Complete variable domain (other parts from reference TRBV7-6 and TRBJ1-5): GAGVSQSPRYKVTKRGQDVALRCDPISGHVSLYWYRQALGQGPEFLTYFNYEAQQDKSGLPNDRFSAERPEGSISTLTIQRTEQRDSAMYRCASSPSQGSNQPQHFGDGTRLSIL.

The rearrangement uses TRBV6-6 and TRBJ1-2; weak D call: TRBD1 (5 bases). V lost 2 bases to trimming and J lost 0 bases, with 7 bases between them. Per germline, CDR1 MNHNY and CDR2 SVGAGI (reference sequence). This CDR3 region has 14 residues. CDR3 nucleotides: TGTGCCAGCAGTTACGCAGGGACTAACTATGGCTACACCTTC. It encodes CASSYAGTNYGYTF.

This clone has more than one count but fewer than ten. This rearrangement joins TRBV5-1 to TRBJ1-1; 7 bases line up with TRBD1. This CDR3 comprises 14 residues. V shed 3 bases and J 7 bases; nucleotides not matched to a gene: 9. Germline V gene data show CDR1 as SGHRS and CDR2 as YFSETQ. CDR3 nucleotides: TGCGCCAGCAGCTCGGACAGGTTGTACAGTGAAGCTTTCTTT. Translating gives CASSSDRLYSEAFF. Full variable domain (missing parts from reference TRBV5-1 and TRBJ1-1): KAGVTQTPRYLIKTRGQQVTLSCSPISGHRSVSWYQQTPGQGLQFLFEYFSETQRNKGNFPGRFSGRQFSNSRSEMNVSTLELGDSALYLCASSSDRLYSEAFFGQGTRLTVV.

V and J are TRBV6-5 and TRBJ2-7; TRBD1 might be the D (5 bases). The CDR3 sequence is 14 residues long. The germline V gene encodes CDR1 MNHEY and CDR2 SVGAGI. Trimming cost V 8 bases and J 2 bases, with 16 bases left between them. DNA for the CDR3: TGTGCCAGCCTCAGGGAAAGAAAAGCCTACGAGCAGTACTTC. Protein sequence: CASLRERKAYEQYF.

The DNA for the CDR3 is TGTGCCAGCAGCGTAGACTCGACAGTCTATGGCTACACCTTC. Translated, it gives CASSVDSTVYGYTF. The chain has TRBV9 and TRBJ1-2, with D perhaps TRBD1 (5 bases). From germline, CDR1 is SGDLS and CDR2 YYNGEE. V was cut by 0 bases and J by 4 bases, with 10 bases left in between. This CDR3 has 14 residues.

In this sample, this clone turned up once. This rearrangement joins TRBV10-3 to TRBJ1-2; 8 bases map to TRBD1. The CDR3 totals 16 residues. Germline V gene data show CDR1 as ENHRY and CDR2 as SYGVKD. V lost 2 bases, J lost 2 bases, and 7 bases stayed unmatched. This CDR3 reads CAISETGTGSNYGYTF. The CDR3 coding sequence is TGTGCCATCAGTGAGACCGGGACAGGATCCAACTATGGCTACACCTTC.

The chain is built from TRBV3-1 (or the pseudogene TRBV3-2) and TRBJ1-2; TRBD1 is a possible D gene (6 bases). Germline CDR1 and CDR2: LGHDT and YNNKEL (reference sequence). V was shortened by 2 bases and J by 4 bases, with 20 bases between the two germline ends. The CDR3 totals 17 residues. The CDR3 loop reads CASSQKMQGSACYGYTF. The CDR3 bases are TGTGCCAGCAGCCAAAAAATGCAGGGGTCTGCTTGCTATGGCTACACCTTC.

The chain has TRBV18 and TRBJ1-6; 9 positions match TRBD1. This CDR3 is built from 16 residues. V lost 3 bases to trimming and J lost 5 bases; unmatched junction nucleotides: 5. Germline V gives CDR1 KGHSH, CDR2 LQKENI. The CDR3 reads CASSPMDRGDNSPLHF. Here the CDR3 DNA reads TGTGCCAGCTCACCCATGGACAGGGGTGATAATTCACCCCTCCACTTT.

The chain combines TRBV7-8 with TRBJ1-6, with 7 bases matching TRBD1. CDR1 SGHVS and CDR2 FQNEAQ come from the germline V gene. The ends lost 5 bases at V and 9 bases at J; junction bases unmatched: 7. The CDR3 covers 14 residues. In DNA, the CDR3 is TGTGCCAGCAGCCTCCCGGGACAGCCTTCACCCCTCCACTTT. Its protein is CASSLPGQPSPLHF.

The V call is TRBV18, the J call TRBJ2-1, with a weak D call TRBD1 (5 bases). The V gene's germline CDR1 is KGHSH and CDR2 LQKENI. This CDR3 contains 13 residues. Trimming stripped 4 bases from V and 5 bases from J, with 9 bases between. The CDR3 bases are TGTGCCAGCTCACGTTCACAGGACAATGAGCAGTTCTTC. Translating it yields CASSRSQDNEQFF.

The chain has TRBV12-5 and TRBJ1-5; 7 nucleotides line up with TRBD1. The CDR3 runs 17 residues. V dropped 1 base and J dropped 2; count of bases not matched to a gene: 8. The germline gives CDR1 LGHNT, CDR2 FRNRAP. CDR3 sequence (DNA): TGTGCTAGTGGTTTGGCCCCAGGGGGTAGGGGCAATCAGCCCCAGCATTTT. Translated: CASGLAPGGRGNQPQHF.

In DNA, the CDR3 is TGCGCCAGCAGCCACACAGGGAGTGAAGAGGGTGAAGCTTTCTTT. Protein sequence: CASSHTGSEEGEAFF. The genes are TRBV4-1 and TRBJ1-1; TRBD1 is a possible D gene (6 bases). The V and J ends lost 3 bases and 7 bases respectively, with 18 bases between them. The CDR3 contains 15 residues. CDR1 is MGHRA and CDR2 is YSYEKL in the germline V gene.

This clone was observed a few times. The rearrangement links TRBV30 to TRBJ1-1; D uncertain. V was clipped by 3 bases and J by 4 bases, with 12 bases between them. The CDR3 sequence is 13 residues long. Germline CDR1 reads GTSNPN; CDR2 reads SVGIG (reference sequence). The CDR3 DNA sequence: TGTGCCTGGAGCCATAATACGGGCACTGAAGCTTTCTTT. It yields the protein CAWSHNTGTEAFF.

In the case of this clone: A junction boundary mismatches the germline segment, possibly from a read error. The chain combines TRBV23-1 with TRBJ2-2; a possible D gene is TRBD2 (5 bases). TRBV23-1 carries the ORF label, with uncertain function. The CDR3 is 15 residues long. This CDR3 is CASSPYKAEHRGAVF. The CDR3 DNA sequence: TGCGCCAGCAGTCCCTACAAAGCAGAACACCGGGGAGCTGTTTTT.

This chain links TRBV11-2 with TRBJ2-5, with 7 nucleotides matching TRBD2. This CDR3 region has 14 residues. Losses at the gene ends were 2 bases for V and 4 bases for J; bases not matched to a gene: 4. Germline V gives CDR1 SGHAT, CDR2 FQNNGV. CDR3 coding DNA: TGTGCCAGCAGCTTACGGGGGGAGGGAGAGACCCAGTACTTC. This sequence encodes CASSLRGEGETQYF.

The chain carries TRBV5-8 and TRBJ1-5; the match to TRBD1 covers 8 bases. The CDR3 is 15 amino acids. Losses at the gene ends were 4 bases for V and 2 bases for J; bases not matched to a gene: 5. Germline V gene sequence: CDR1 SGHTS, CDR2 YDEGEE. CDR3 residues: CASSKPTGGNQPQHF. CDR3 DNA sequence: TGTGCCAGCAGCAAACCGACAGGGGGCAATCAGCCCCAGCATTTT.